This note documents a single TCR beta chain sequence. Its antigen is unknown. Inclusion characteristics of ophthalmopathy patients comprised a Clinical Activity Score of at least 3, a NOSPECS grade of at least 4, and duration under 3 months. There were TCR beta CDR3 regions amplified from RNA transcripts. The primer set for the first-round RT-PCR of the TCR CDR3 was HTBI. TCRdb re-derived calls from the multiplex PCR reads in MiXCR, one entry per CDR3 protein. This sample has around 490,000 distinct CDR3 sequences, with 20% found just once. The V segment lost 1 base and the J segment 3 bases; nucleotides outside the gene matches: 10. The CDR3 is made up of 17 amino acids. Germline assignment: CDR1 SGHVS and CDR2 FNYEAQ. This entry comes from a study of T cells in Graves' hyperthyroidism and ophthalmopathy. General study points: Before onset, by a median of approximately 5.9 months, the model predicted ophthalmopathy. A model built on 13 V-J features separated ophthalmopathy from stable hyperthyroidism.

The material sequenced was blood. The receptor comes from a man aged 40-50 years with Graves' ophthalmopathy. The chain has TRBV7-6 and TRBJ2-7, with TRBD2 matching over 9 bases. In DNA form, the CDR3 reads TGTGCCAGCAGCTTAGGTTGGAGGACTAGCGTGAACTACGAGCAGTACTTC. Its translation is CASSLGWRTSVNYEQYF.